The clone carrying this TCR beta chain was found a few times. Its target is not known. A single record per CDR3 protein comes from TCRdb applying MiXCR to the 5' RACE reads. The data hold about 530,000 distinct CDR3 sequences, with 13% to 15% observed a single time. The record originates from a study of identical twins. Findings and limits, study-wide: The degree of excess twin sharing was weaker in beta out-of-frame sequences. Cross-sectional statistics, not tracking of the same donors, supported the conclusions. Models predicted less out-of-frame TCR alpha sharing in monozygotic twins than was found.

The germline gives CDR1 ENHRY, CDR2 SYGVKD. CDR3 length: 18 residues. With 6 bases removed from V and 1 base from J, the gap between germline ends came to 22 bases. The sample was also reused in another study, on yellow fever vaccine responses in identical twins.

Material: CD4+ T cells sorted from blood. The chain links TRBV10-3 to TRBJ2-1, with D possibly being TRBD1 (6 bases). The clonotype originates from a woman aged 18-35 years in good health. CDR3 sequence: CAIRGPSRGQGSYNEQFF. As DNA, the CDR3 is TGTGCCATCAGGGGGCCCTCGAGAGGTCAGGGGTCCTACAATGAGCAGTTCTTC.